This TCR beta chain stems from a study of blood T cell repertoires in COVID-19. TCRdb's copy holds only in-frame clones and misses some; the assay was immunoSEQ multiplex PCR. The sample holds over 250,000 clones, roughly 91% seen once. Trimming removed 1 base from V and 5 bases from J, with 9 bases in between. Germline V gene data show CDR1 as SGHAT and CDR2 as FQDESV (reference sequence). The CDR3 has 13 residues. The chain is built from TRBV11-1 and TRBJ2-7; D perhaps matches TRBD2 (5 bases). This TCR was sampled from a woman aged 40 to 50 who had recovered from COVID-19. Sequenced material: peripheral blood. This CDR3 is CASSLVAGHEQYF. For the CDR3, the DNA is TGTGCCAGCAGCTTAGTGGCGGGCCACGAGCAGTACTTC.